The T cell receptor (beta chain) described here comes from a study of identifying expanded T cells in peripheral blood. Sequencing was performed with immunoSEQ multiplex PCR; in TCRdb, only in-frame clones are kept and a portion is missing. The repertoire holds approximately 90,000 clones, with 88% as singletons. Study results and caveats: Technical replicates showed around 1.1 changed clones; roughly two weeks about 16.4; four weeks 19. Clone count variance between roughly two-week samples rose with total template count.

V lost 0 bases and J 6 bases, leaving 8 bases between the germline ends. From germline, CDR1 is ENHRY and CDR2 SYGVKD. This CDR3 spans 13 amino acids. During the collection period, no donor immune events like infections were recorded. On this clone: Its antigen remains unidentified.

The TCR was taken from a person between 18 and 75 years old in good health. This chain uses TRBV10-3 with TRBJ1-2, with D perhaps matching TRBD1 (5 bases). Specimen: blood. The CDR3 region has the DNA TGTGCCATCAGTGAGTCGCGAGGGGATGGCTACACCTTC. It codes for CAISESRGDGYTF.